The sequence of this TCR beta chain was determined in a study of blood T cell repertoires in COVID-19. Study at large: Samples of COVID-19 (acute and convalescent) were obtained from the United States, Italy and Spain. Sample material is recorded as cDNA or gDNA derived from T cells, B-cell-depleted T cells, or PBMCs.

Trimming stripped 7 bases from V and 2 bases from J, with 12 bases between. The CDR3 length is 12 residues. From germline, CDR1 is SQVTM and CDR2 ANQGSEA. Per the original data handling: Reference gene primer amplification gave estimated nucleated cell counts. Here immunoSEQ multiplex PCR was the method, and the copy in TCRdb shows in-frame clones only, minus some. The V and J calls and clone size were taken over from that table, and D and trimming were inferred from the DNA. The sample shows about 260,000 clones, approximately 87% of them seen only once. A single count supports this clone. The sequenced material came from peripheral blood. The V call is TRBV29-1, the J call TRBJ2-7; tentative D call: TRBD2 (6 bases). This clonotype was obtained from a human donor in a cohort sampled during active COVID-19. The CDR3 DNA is TGCAGCGGGAGACTAGAAACCTACGAGCAGTACTTC. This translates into CSGRLETYEQYF.